The 10 T cell receptor beta chains below were found in one sample sequenced in a study of blood T cell repertoires in COVID-19. TCRdb keeps only in-frame clones here, not all; method: immunoSEQ multiplex PCR. Of 150,000 to 200,000 clones listed, around 89% are singletons. The sequenced sample consisted of peripheral blood. The receptors here all came from a man aged 60-69 years with acute or convalescent COVID-19.

The rearrangement uses TRBV18 and TRBJ1-2, with D tentatively TRBD1 (6 bases). The CDR3 length is 15 residues. Germline CDR1 is KGHSH and CDR2 is LQKENI. The V end was cut by 2 bases, the J end by 5 bases, with 15 bases between. Written as DNA, the CDR3 is TGTGCCAGCTCACCATTCTTCGGACAGCCTTATGGCTACACCTTC. Translating it yields CASSPFFGQPYGYTF.

The chain carries TRBV30 and TRBJ1-1; no firm D call. The V gene's germline CDR1 is GTSNPN and CDR2 SVGIG (reference sequence). Trimming removed 2 bases from V and 7 bases from J, with 14 bases in between. This CDR3 has 13 amino acids. The DNA of the CDR3 is TGTGCCTGGAGTCGGGATCGAATTAGTGAAGCTTTCTTT. Translated, it gives CAWSRDRISEAFF.

V is TRBV4-1 and J is TRBJ1-6; TRBD1 agrees at 7 bases. The CDR3 has 13 amino acids. Germline V CDR1 and CDR2: MGHRA, YSYEKL. With V trimmed by 8 bases and J by 8 bases, 6 bases remained unmatched. This CDR3 is CASGRQGDSPLHF. CDR3 DNA sequence: TGCGCCAGCGGCCGACAGGGAGATTCACCCCTCCACTTT.

This chain links TRBV7-8 with TRBJ1-3; D perhaps matches TRBD1 (6 bases). Trimming shortened V by 5 bases and J by 4 bases, and 15 bases separated the two germline ends. This CDR3 is built from 15 residues. CDR1 and CDR2 (germline): SGHVS, FQNEAQ. Here the CDR3 reads CASSPSTGPGNTIYF. In DNA, the CDR3 is TGTGCCAGCAGCCCTTCGACAGGACCCGGAAACACCATATATTTT.

V usage is TRBV24-1 and J usage is TRBJ1-2, with 8 bases identical to TRBD1. The J segment lost 4 bases and the V segment lost 3 bases, leaving 9 bases of the junction unmatched. The germline gives CDR1 KGHDR, CDR2 SFDVKD. CDR3 length: 16 residues. In DNA form, the CDR3 reads TGTGCCACCAGTGATGTACGATCGGGACAGGTCTATGGCTACACCTTC. Its translation: CATSDVRSGQVYGYTF.

The V call is TRBV12-3 or TRBV12-4, the J call TRBJ2-1; the D gene is possibly TRBD1 (6 bases). The CDR3 runs to 13 residues. V was trimmed by 8 bases and J by 8 bases, leaving 16 bases between them. As DNA, the CDR3 is TGTGCCAGCGGGTACAGGGCTAGGGATGAGCAGTTCTTC. It yields the protein CASGYRARDEQFF.

The J gene is TRBJ1-2, the V gene TRBV5-1; 7 bases map to TRBD1. The CDR3 is made up of 15 amino acids. Germline CDR1 reads SGHRS; CDR2 reads YFSETQ. V lost 3 bases and J lost 4; bases outside the gene matches: 9. The CDR3 DNA reads as TGCGCCAGCAGCTCCACCTGGACAGGACTCTATGGCTACACCTTC. Its translation is CASSSTWTGLYGYTF.

The V and J genes are TRBV3-1 (or the pseudogene TRBV3-2) and TRBJ2-1; TRBD2 agrees at 8 bases. The CDR3 has 17 residues. The germline V gene has CDR1 LGHDT and CDR2 YNNKEL (reference sequence). With 6 bases clipped from V and 7 bases from J, the junction kept 17 bases outside the gene matches. In DNA, the CDR3 is TGTGCCAGCAGACCGAGCGGGAGAGTGTACGTTGGGAATGAGCAGTTCTTC. This sequence encodes CASRPSGRVYVGNEQFF.

The chain carries TRBV9 and TRBJ1-1; D remains ambiguous. The CDR3 is 14 amino acids. V was clipped by 4 bases and J by 5 bases, with 15 bases between them. CDR1 is SGDLS, CDR2 YYNGEE, per germline. DNA of the CDR3: TGTGCCAGCAGCCCCTTCAGCAGCAGGACTGAAGCTTTCTTT. Amino acid sequence: CASSPFSSRTEAFF.

The chain uses TRBV9 and TRBJ1-2, with 8 nucleotides matching TRBD1. The CDR3 has 15 residues. Looked up from germline, CDR1 is SGDLS and CDR2 is YYNGEE. J lost 5 bases, V lost 4 bases, and 10 bases had no gene match. CDR3 in amino acids: CASSPQGGDRYGYTF. The DNA for the CDR3 is TGTGCCAGCAGCCCACAGGGGGGGGATAGGTATGGCTACACCTTC.